What follows are 23 T cell receptor beta chains derived from one specimen sequenced in a study of blood T cell repertoires in COVID-19. The protocol was immunoSEQ multiplex PCR, while the TCRdb copy is restricted to in-frame clones and leaves out a portion. The table records approximately 150,000 clones, roughly 90% of them present only once. The sequencing sample was made of peripheral blood. The receptors originated from a human donor in a cohort sampled during active COVID-19.

The V and J genes are TRBV28 and TRBJ2-5, with 10 bases fitting TRBD2. The CDR3 extends over 15 amino acids. The ends lost 5 bases at V and 1 base at J; junction bases unmatched: 4. Germline-derived CDR1 and CDR2 are MDHEN and SYDVKM. CDR3 region: CASSPSGGLQETQYF. The CDR3 DNA sequence: TGTGCCAGCAGTCCTAGCGGGGGACTCCAAGAGACCCAGTACTTC.

V and J are TRBV30 and TRBJ2-5, with D uncertain. The CDR3 length is 14 residues. V was cut by 3 bases and J by 0 bases, with 11 bases left in between. Germline V CDR1 and CDR2: GTSNPN, SVGIG (reference sequence). CDR3 DNA sequence: TGTGCCTGGAGGCGCGGAGTATACCAAGAGACCCAGTACTTC. It translates to CAWRRGVYQETQYF.

In this sample, this clone turned up once. The chain uses TRBV3-1 (or the pseudogene TRBV3-2) and TRBJ1-1; 7 bases line up with TRBD1. Germline lookup yields CDR1 LGHDT and CDR2 YNNKEL (reference sequence). The CDR3 sequence is 18 residues long. V dropped 5 bases and J dropped 0; count of bases not matched to a gene: 15. CDR3 protein: CASSSKETGPSLNTEAFF. DNA of the CDR3: TGTGCCAGCAGCTCCAAGGAGACAGGGCCATCTTTGAACACTGAAGCTTTCTTT.

CDR3 nucleotide sequence: TGTGCCAGCAGCCAAGATTTACAGAACTACAATGAGCAGTTCTTC. Translated, it gives CASSQDLQNYNEQFF. The chain joins TRBV3-1 (or the pseudogene TRBV3-2) to TRBJ2-1; D not resolved. Germline CDR1 and CDR2: LGHDT and YNNKEL (reference sequence). Trimming stripped 0 bases from V and 3 bases from J, with 9 bases between. The CDR3 covers 15 residues.

The rearrangement joins TRBV2 to TRBJ2-5; D is perhaps TRBD1 (5 bases). Trimming left V 11 bases short and J 2 bases short, with 12 bases between. CDR1 SNHLY and CDR2 FYNNEI come from the germline V gene. The CDR3 is 12 residues long. CDR3: CAERQNQETQYF. The CDR3 coding sequence is TGTGCCGAGAGACAGAATCAAGAGACCCAGTACTTC. Looking up the rest from reference TRBV2 and TRBJ2-5 gives the full variable domain: EPEVTQTPSHQVTQMGQEVILRCVPISNHLYFYWYRQILGQKVEFLVSFYNNEISEKSEIFDDQFSVERPDGSNFTLKIRSTKLEDSAMYFCAERQNQETQYFGPGTRLLVL.

The chain links TRBV4-1 to TRBJ2-7; the D gene is possibly TRBD2 (7 bases). This CDR3 comprises 17 residues. Germline V gives CDR1 MGHRA, CDR2 YSYEKL. V lost 3 bases and J lost 1, with 19 bases in between. The CDR3 DNA reads TGCGCCAGCAGCCACTGGGGGGGCCACGAGGGTTCCTACGAGCAGTACTTC. This codes for CASSHWGGHEGSYEQYF.

This clone was found once. The chain links TRBV12-5 to TRBJ1-2; D possibly corresponds to TRBD1 (6 bases). The V end lost 3 bases, the J end lost 4 bases, and 21 bases lay between the germline ends. Germline lookup yields CDR1 LGHNT and CDR2 FRNRAP. This CDR3 has 17 amino acids. For the CDR3, the DNA is TGTGCTAGTGGTTTAAACCGCCAAAAGGCAGGGGTCTATGGCTACACCTTC. Amino acids: CASGLNRQKAGVYGYTF. The full variable domain, rest sourced from reference TRBV12-5 and TRBJ1-2, is DARVTQTPRHKVTEMGQEVTMRCQPILGHNTVFWYRQTMMQGLELLAYFRNRAPLDDSGMPKDRFSAEMPDATLATLKIQPSEPRDSAVYFCASGLNRQKAGVYGYTFGSGTRLTVV.

V usage is TRBV7-9 and J usage is TRBJ2-5, with TRBD2 as a possible D gene (5 bases). CDR3 size: 14 residues. V was cut by 2 bases and J by 5 bases, with 12 bases left in between. Germline loops: CDR1 SEHNR, CDR2 FQNEAQ (reference sequence). The CDR3 spells CASSLWVGGETQYF. The CDR3 bases are TGTGCCAGCAGCTTATGGGTCGGCGGGGAGACCCAGTACTTC. Drawing the rest from reference TRBV7-9 and TRBJ2-5, the complete variable domain is DTGVSQNPRHKITKRGQNVTFRCDPISEHNRLYWYRQTLGQGPEFLTYFQNEAQLEKSRLLSDRFSAERPKGSFSTLEIQRTEQGDSAMYLCASSLWVGGETQYFGPGTRLLVL.

J is TRBJ2-2 and V is TRBV7-2; 8 bases are shared with TRBD2. Trimming at V came to 4 bases and at J to 2 bases, leaving 6 bases not matched to a gene. From germline, CDR1 is SGHTA and CDR2 FQGNSA. The CDR3 contains 16 residues. The CDR3 DNA is TGTGCCAGCAGCTCTAGGGCGGGGGGAAACACCGGGGAGCTGTTTTTT. Encoded protein: CASSSRAGGNTGELFF.

The rearrangement uses TRBV5-4 and TRBJ2-5, with 10 nucleotides matching TRBD1. This CDR3 has 14 residues. Germline V gives CDR1 SGHNT, CDR2 YYREEE (reference sequence). Trimming took 5 bases from V and 3 from J; bases not matched to a gene: 4. The CDR3 bases are TGTGCCAGCAGACGAGGGACAGGGGAAGAGACCCAGTACTTC. This encodes CASRRGTGEETQYF.

The CDR3 sequence: CASSQDRSSYNEQFF. As DNA, the CDR3 is TGTGCCAGCAGCCAGGACAGGAGCTCCTACAATGAGCAGTTCTTC. The rearrangement links TRBV3-1 (or the pseudogene TRBV3-2) to TRBJ2-1, with TRBD1 matching over 7 bases. The trim removed 3 bases at V and 0 bases at J, leaving 2 bases unmatched. Germline V lookup: CDR1 LGHDT, CDR2 YNNKEL (reference sequence). CDR3 length: 15 residues.

The rearrangement links TRBV27 to TRBJ2-4, with a possible D match to TRBD1 (6 bases). The CDR3 totals 15 residues. V was cut by 4 bases and J by 7 bases, with 17 bases left in between. Per germline, CDR1 MNHEY and CDR2 SMNVEV (reference sequence). DNA of the CDR3: TGTGCCAGCAGTTCGTCGACAGGTCCGGGGAACATTCAGTACTTC. It translates to CASSSSTGPGNIQYF.

By share, this clone counts as medium-sized. The junction does not match germline at one end; this may be a read error. The chain joins TRBV5-1 to TRBJ1-1; tentative D call: TRBD1 (6 bases). Germline lookup yields CDR1 SGHRS and CDR2 YFSETQ. This CDR3 contains 14 residues. The DNA of the CDR3 is TGCGCCAGCAGCTTGTCTCCAGGGGACATCACCCTCCATTTT. Its translation is CASSLSPGDITLHF.

The rearrangement links TRBV19 to TRBJ1-1; possibly TRBD1 for D (6 bases). Trimming cost V 9 bases and J 4 bases, with 18 bases left between them. Germline CDR1 is LNHDA and CDR2 is SQIVND (reference sequence). The CDR3 runs 14 residues. CDR3 protein: CASWSDSEVTEAFF. As DNA, the CDR3 is TGTGCCAGCTGGTCGGACAGTGAAGTCACTGAAGCTTTCTTT. The variable domain in full, completed from reference TRBV19 and TRBJ1-1, reads DGGITQSPKYLFRKEGQNVTLSCEQNLNHDAMYWYRQDPGQGLRLIYYSQIVNDFQKGDIAEGYSVSREKKESFPLTVTSAQKNPTAFYLCASWSDSEVTEAFFGQGTRLTVV.

This clone was found once. The chain joins TRBV10-3 to TRBJ2-2; 12 bases match TRBD2. J was trimmed by 4 bases and V by 2 bases; bases with no gene match: 2. CDR1 and CDR2 from the germline V gene are ENHRY and SYGVKD. This CDR3 region has 16 residues. The CDR3, as DNA: TGTGCCATCAGTGAGGGGGGACTAGCGGGCACCGGGGAGCTGTTTTTT. Residues: CAISEGGLAGTGELFF.

The genes are TRBV11-2 and TRBJ1-1; no clear D gene. CDR3 length: 13 residues. V was shortened by 1 base and J by 4 bases, with 7 bases between the two germline ends. CDR1 is SGHAT, CDR2 FQNNGV, per germline. CDR3 sequence reads: CASSLVVSTEAFF. The CDR3 coding sequence is TGTGCCAGCAGCTTAGTCGTGTCCACTGAAGCTTTCTTT.

The chain couples TRBV30 to TRBJ1-6; 7 bases map to TRBD1. Looked up from germline, CDR1 is GTSNPN and CDR2 is SVGIG (reference sequence). V gave up 1 base and J gave up 6 bases; unmatched junction bases: 3. The CDR3 has 14 residues. CDR3 coding DNA: TGTGCCTGGAGTGAAGGGACAGTTAATTCACCCCTCCACTTT. It specifies CAWSEGTVNSPLHF.

The chain is built from TRBV2 and TRBJ1-2, with TRBD1 identical over 10 bases. The J segment lost 7 bases and the V segment lost 5 bases, leaving 4 bases of the junction unmatched. Germline V gene data show CDR1 as SNHLY and CDR2 as FYNNEI. The CDR3 covers 13 residues. This CDR3 reads CASSRQGASGYTF. The CDR3 coding sequence is TGTGCCAGCAGTAGACAGGGGGCGTCTGGCTACACCTTC.

The chain couples TRBV10-3 to TRBJ2-1, with TRBD2 identical over 15 bases. Germline V gene data show CDR1 as ENHRY and CDR2 as SYGVKD. Germline trimming cut 6 bases from V and 13 bases from J; bases unmatched to any gene: 4. This CDR3 is built from 13 residues. The CDR3 here is CAIRGTSGGKQFF. The CDR3 region has the DNA TGTGCCATCAGAGGGACTAGCGGGGGGAAACAGTTCTTC.

V and J are TRBV21-1 and TRBJ2-5; the D call in the table, TRBD2, was not verified against the DNA. TRBV21-1 is assigned pseudogene status. There are 18 residues in the CDR3. The CDR3 DNA is TGTGCCAGCAGCAAAAATCGTCTCCGGGCTAGCGGGGGAGAGACCCAGTACTTC. Encoded protein: CASSKNRLRASGGETQYF.

The rearrangement uses TRBV5-4 and TRBJ2-1, with a tentative D call TRBD2 (5 bases). CDR1 SGHNT and CDR2 YYREEE come from the germline V gene (reference sequence). The V and J ends lost 1 base and 13 bases respectively, with 12 bases between them. The CDR3 extends over 12 amino acids. CDR3 sequence: CASSLSGRIQFF. CDR3 coding DNA: TGTGCCAGCAGCTTGAGCGGCCGCATCCAGTTCTTC.

V usage is TRBV6-5 and J usage is TRBJ2-4; TRBD1 might be the D (5 bases). This CDR3 region has 11 residues. CDR1 and CDR2 from the germline V gene are MNHEY and SVGAGI. Trimming pared 5 bases from V and 6 bases from J, leaving 5 bases between. Here the CDR3 reads CASSQGNIQYF. In DNA, the CDR3 is TGTGCCAGCAGTCAGGGAAACATTCAGTACTTC.

The rearrangement joins TRBV5-4 to TRBJ2-3; TRBD1 aligns across 8 bases. CDR3 size: 15 residues. V lost 4 bases, J lost 0 bases, and 4 bases stayed unmatched. Per germline, CDR1 SGHNT and CDR2 YYREEE (reference sequence). CDR3 in DNA: TGTGCCAGCAGCGCCTGGACAGGGAGCACAGATACGCAGTATTTT. Residues: CASSAWTGSTDTQYF.